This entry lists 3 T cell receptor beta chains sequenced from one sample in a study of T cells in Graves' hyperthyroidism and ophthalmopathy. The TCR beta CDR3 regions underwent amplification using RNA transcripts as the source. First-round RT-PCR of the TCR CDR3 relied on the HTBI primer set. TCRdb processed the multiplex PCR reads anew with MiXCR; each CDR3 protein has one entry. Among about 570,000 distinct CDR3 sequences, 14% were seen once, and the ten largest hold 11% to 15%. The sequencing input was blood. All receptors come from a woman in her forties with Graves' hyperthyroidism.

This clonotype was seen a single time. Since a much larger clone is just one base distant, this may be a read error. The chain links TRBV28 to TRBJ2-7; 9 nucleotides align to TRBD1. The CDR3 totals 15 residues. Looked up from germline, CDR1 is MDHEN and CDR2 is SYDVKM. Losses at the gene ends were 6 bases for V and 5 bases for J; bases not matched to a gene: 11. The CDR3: CASSRYHRGRNEQYF. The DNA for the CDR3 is TGTGCCAGCAGCAGGTACCACAGGGGGCGGAACGAGCAGTACTTC.

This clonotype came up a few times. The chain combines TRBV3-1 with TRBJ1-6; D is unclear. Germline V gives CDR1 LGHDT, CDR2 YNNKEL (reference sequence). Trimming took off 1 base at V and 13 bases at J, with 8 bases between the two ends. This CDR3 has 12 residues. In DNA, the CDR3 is TGTGCCAGCAGCCAAGGAGTTTCCCCCCTCCACTTT. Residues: CASSQGVSPLHF.

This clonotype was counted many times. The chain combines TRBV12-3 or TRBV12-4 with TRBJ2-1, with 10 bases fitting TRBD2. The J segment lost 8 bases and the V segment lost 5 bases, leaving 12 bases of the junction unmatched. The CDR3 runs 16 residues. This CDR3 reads CASSPTVAGGADEQFF. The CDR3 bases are TGTGCCAGCAGTCCGACGGTAGCGGGAGGAGCGGATGAGCAGTTCTTC.